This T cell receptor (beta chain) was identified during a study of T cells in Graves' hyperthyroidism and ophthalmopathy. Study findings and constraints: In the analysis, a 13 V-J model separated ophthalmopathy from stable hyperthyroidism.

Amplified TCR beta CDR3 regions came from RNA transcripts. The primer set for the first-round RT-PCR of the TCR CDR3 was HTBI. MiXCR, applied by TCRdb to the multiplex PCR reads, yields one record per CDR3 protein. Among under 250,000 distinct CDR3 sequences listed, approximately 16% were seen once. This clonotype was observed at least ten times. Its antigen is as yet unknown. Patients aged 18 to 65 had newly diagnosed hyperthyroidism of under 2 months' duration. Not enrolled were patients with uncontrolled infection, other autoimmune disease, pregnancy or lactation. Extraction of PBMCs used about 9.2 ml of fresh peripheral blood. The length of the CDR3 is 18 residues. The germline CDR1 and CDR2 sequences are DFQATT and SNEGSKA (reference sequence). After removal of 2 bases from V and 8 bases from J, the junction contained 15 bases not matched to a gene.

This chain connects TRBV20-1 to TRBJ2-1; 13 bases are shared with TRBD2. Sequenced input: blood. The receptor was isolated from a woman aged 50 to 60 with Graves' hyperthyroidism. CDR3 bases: TGCAGTGCTAGACCAGCAGGGAGGGGACTAGCGGGAAGCCATGAGCAGTTCTTC. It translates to CSARPAGRGLAGSHEQFF.